The following is a TCR beta chain sequence with its context. These data belong to a study of CD8 T cells in Susac syndrome. With 7 bases removed from V and 3 bases from J, the gap between germline ends came to 13 bases. This CDR3 has 13 residues. The RNA input was roughly 0.45 to 1 ug, and it was reverse transcribed with random hexamers. One entry per CDR3 protein results from TCRdb running MiXCR on the immunoSEQ multiplex PCR reads. Of some 130,000 distinct CDR3 sequences in the sample, roughly 94% are singletons; the top ten hold around 0.2%. The TCR was taken from a human donor with Susac syndrome. Sequenced: CD8+ T cells from PBMCs. The rearrangement uses TRBV12-3 or TRBV12-4 and TRBJ2-7; D possibly corresponds to TRBD1 (6 bases). Here the CDR3 DNA reads TGTGCCAGCATCCCCGAAGGGGGCTACGAGCAGTACTTC. The encoded protein is CASIPEGGYEQYF.